These 2 T cell receptor beta chains were sequenced from one sample in a study of blood T cell repertoires in COVID-19 (dated by TCRdb to 2020 to 2021). Library method: the immunoSEQ multiplex PCR assay. Held by TCRdb, this immuneACCESS table contains in-frame sequences only and omits some clones. Under half of the omission traces to an unresolved V gene where checked; the cause of the rest is unknown. The sample records 40,000 to 65,000 clones, around 80% of which are singletons. The top ten clonotypes cover more than 12% of the sample. Sequencing was performed on peripheral blood. All receptors come from a human donor with active or convalescent COVID-19. The donor label of this sample is uncertain.

The rearrangement uses TRBV7-3 and TRBJ2-1; 9 positions agree with TRBD1. The trim removed 3 bases at V and 8 bases at J, leaving 8 bases unmatched. CDR3 length: 15 residues. CDR1 SGHTA and CDR2 FQGTGA come from the germline V gene. CDR3 bases: TGTGCCAGCAGCTTGCCGGGACAGGGTAATGATGAGCAGTTCTTC. This encodes CASSLPGQGNDEQFF. The full variable domain, rest sourced from reference TRBV7-3 and TRBJ2-1, is GAGVSQTPSNKVTEKGKYVELRCDPISGHTALYWYRQSLGQGPEFLIYFQGTGAADDSGLPNDRFFAVRPEGSVSTLKIQRTERGDSAVYLCASSLPGQGNDEQFFGPGTRLTVL.

The J gene is TRBJ1-1, the V gene TRBV19, with 9 bases matching TRBD1. Germline V gives CDR1 LNHDA, CDR2 SQIVND (reference sequence). V was clipped by 2 bases and J by 4 bases; unmatched bases: 5. There are 15 residues in the CDR3. CDR3 sequence (DNA): TGTGCCAGTAGTATACCCGGGACAGGGAGCACTGAAGCTTTCTTT. This sequence encodes CASSIPGTGSTEAFF.